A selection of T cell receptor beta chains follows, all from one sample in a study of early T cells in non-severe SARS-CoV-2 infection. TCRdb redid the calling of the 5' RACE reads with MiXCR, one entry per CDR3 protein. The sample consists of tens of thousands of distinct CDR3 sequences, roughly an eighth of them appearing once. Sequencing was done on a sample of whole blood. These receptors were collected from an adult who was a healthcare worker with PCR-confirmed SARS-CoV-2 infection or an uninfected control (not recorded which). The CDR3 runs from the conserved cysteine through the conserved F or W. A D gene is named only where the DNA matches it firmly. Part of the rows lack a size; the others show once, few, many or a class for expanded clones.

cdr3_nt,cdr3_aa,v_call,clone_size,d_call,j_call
TGCAGCGTTGGAACAGGATCCAGCACAGATACGCAGTATTTT,CSVGTGSSTDTQYF,TRBV29-1,few,-,TRBJ2-3
TGTGCCAGTGGGTCCTTGAGCGGGAGTTACGAGCAGTACTTC,CASGSLSGSYEQYF,TRBV19,many,TRBD2,TRBJ2-7
TGCAGTGCTAGGCCCGTGGACCGGATGAACACTGAAGCTTTCTTT,CSARPVDRMNTEAFF,TRBV20-1,-,-,TRBJ1-1
TGTGCCAGCAGTTACCCCGACTACTCCTACGAGCAGTACTTC,CASSYPDYSYEQYF,TRBV6-2/TRBV6-3,many,-,TRBJ2-7
TGTGCCAGCAGGAGCAGGGGTTATGACACTGAAGCTTTCTTT,CASRSRGYDTEAFF,TRBV7-2,many,-,TRBJ1-1
TGTGCCATCAGTTACGGGACGGACTACTATGGCTACACCTTC,CAISYGTDYYGYTF,TRBV10-3,few,-,TRBJ1-2
TGTGCCAGCAGCTTAGCGGGCAGGGAAGGCGGCTACACCTTC,CASSLAGREGGYTF,TRBV7-9,few,-,TRBJ1-2
TGTGCCAGCAGCTTAGCAGGGTACGGTCAGCCCCAGCATTTT,CASSLAGYGQPQHF,TRBV7-6,-,-,TRBJ1-5
TGCGCCAGCAGCCAAGAAGTCCCCCCGGCTAGGGCAACAGATACGCAGTATTTT,CASSQEVPPARATDTQYF,TRBV4-1,many,-,TRBJ2-3
TGTGCCAGCAGCAGAAATGAAAAACTGTTTTTT,CASSRNEKLFF,TRBV12-3/TRBV12-4,many,-,TRBJ1-4
TGTGCCAGTACCTTCGGGACAGCCTCCGGCTACACCTTC,CASTFGTASGYTF,TRBV19,-,TRBD1,TRBJ1-2
TGTGCCAGCAGCCTAGGCGGGACGACGAACACCGGGGAGCTGTTTTTT,CASSLGGTTNTGELFF,TRBV6-2/TRBV6-3,few,-,TRBJ2-2
TGTGCCAGCAGCCGGGTCGGACAGGGGAGGGGTGGCTACACCTTC,CASSRVGQGRGGYTF,TRBV7-2,few,TRBD1,TRBJ1-2
TGTGCCAGCAGCCCGCCCCTCTCTGGGGCCAACGTCCTGATTTTC,CASSPPLSGANVLIF,TRBV9,many,-,TRBJ2-6
TGCAGTGCTAGAGACGGACAGGGGTTACCTACGCAGTATTTT,CSARDGQGLPTQYF,TRBV20-1,many,TRBD1,TRBJ2-3
TGCGCCAGCAGCCAATCTGGACAAGACTTCCCCTACGAGCAGTACTTC,CASSQSGQDFPYEQYF,TRBV5-1,few,-,TRBJ2-7
TGTGCCAGCAGCTCGGACTTCCTCTGGGTCCAAGAGACCCAGTACTTC,CASSSDFLWVQETQYF,TRBV7-9,-,-,TRBJ2-5
TGTGCCAGCACTGCCGGCAGGATGGTCAGTCAGCCCCAGCATTTT,CASTAGRMVSQPQHF,TRBV28,many,-,TRBJ1-5
TGCAGCGTCCGACTAGCGGGATCCACAGATACGCAGTATTTT,CSVRLAGSTDTQYF,TRBV29-1,-,TRBD2,TRBJ2-3
TGCAGCGCTGGGGGGACTAGCGGATCCTACGAGCAGTACTTC,CSAGGTSGSYEQYF,TRBV29-1,-,TRBD2,TRBJ2-7
TGTGCCAGCAGTCCTACCGGGACAGGGATCAATGAGCAGTTCTTC,CASSPTGTGINEQFF,TRBV28,many,TRBD1,TRBJ2-1
TGTGCCAGCAAAAGGCTAGGGCGGAACTATGGCTACACCTTC,CASKRLGRNYGYTF,TRBV28,-,-,TRBJ1-2
TGCAGCGTTGCCGCCTCCGTGAATCAGCCCCAGCATTTT,CSVAASVNQPQHF,TRBV29-1,few,-,TRBJ1-5
TGCAGCGTTGAGGGCCTGGGGAGGTACGAGCAGTACTTC,CSVEGLGRYEQYF,TRBV29-1,-,-,TRBJ2-7
TGCAGTAATTCCGGAGGCGGGACTAGCGGGAAATGGTACCGGACAGATACGCAGTATTTT,CSNSGGGTSGKWYRTDTQYF,TRBV20-1,many,TRBD2,TRBJ2-3
TGTGCCAGCAGCCCTTTGGGGGACACTGAAGCTTTCTTT,CASSPLGDTEAFF,TRBV9,few,-,TRBJ1-1
TGTGCCAGCAGTTCAGGACAGGGGTTCTACAATGAGCAGTTCTTC,CASSSGQGFYNEQFF,TRBV27,few,TRBD1,TRBJ2-1
TGTGCCAGCACCGCGCCGAGTAACCATGAAAAACTGTTTTTT,CASTAPSNHEKLFF,TRBV28,few,-,TRBJ1-4
TGTGCCATCAGTGCGGGACCTTACGAGCAGTACTTC,CAISAGPYEQYF,TRBV10-3,-,-,TRBJ2-7
TGTGCCAGCAGTTTGCGAGACACCGCTTACAATGAGCAGTTCTTC,CASSLRDTAYNEQFF,TRBV28,many,-,TRBJ2-1
TGTGCCAGCAGTTTATTCCTGGCAGCTCCAGAGACCCAGTACTTC,CASSLFLAAPETQYF,TRBV27,-,-,TRBJ2-5
TGTGCCATCAGTGAGTCGATTACTAACTCCTACAATGAGCAGTTCTTC,CAISESITNSYNEQFF,TRBV10-3,-,-,TRBJ2-1
TGTGCCAGCAGCTTAGTTCAACACAGGGCGAACACTGAAGCTTTCTTT,CASSLVQHRANTEAFF,TRBV11-2,many,-,TRBJ1-1
TGTGCCAGCAGTAAGACGAGCTCCTACAATGAGCAGTTCTTC,CASSKTSSYNEQFF,TRBV7-2,few,-,TRBJ2-1
TGCGCCAGCAGCCAAGATCGGAACCTGAGGGAGCAGTACTTC,CASSQDRNLREQYF,TRBV4-1,once,-,TRBJ2-7
TGCGCCAGCAACCCGGGACAGGGACCTTCTAAGGACGAGCAGTACTTC,CASNPGQGPSKDEQYF,TRBV5-1,-,TRBD1,TRBJ2-7
TGTGCCAGCAGCTTATTCTCTGTCCGGGGTCAGAATGAGCAGTTCTTC,CASSLFSVRGQNEQFF,TRBV7-9,many,-,TRBJ2-1
TGTGCCAGCAGTTACTCGAATGGGGGTTCCTCTGGAAACACCATATATTTT,CASSYSNGGSSGNTIYF,TRBV6-5,many,-,TRBJ1-3
TGCAGTGCTGTGAGACAAGGTGGGACTGAAGCTTTCTTT,CSAVRQGGTEAFF,TRBV20-1,few,-,TRBJ1-1